The 27 T cell receptor beta chains in this list originate from one sample, sequenced in a study of Graves' ophthalmopathy and Graves' hyperthyroidism. RNA transcripts provided the template for amplifying TCR beta CDR3 regions. An opening RT-PCR round employed HTBI primers and preceded a second-round multiplex PCR. TCRdb analysed the multiplex PCR reads with MiXCR anew, one entry per CDR3 protein. This table holds some 410,000 distinct CDR3 sequences, more than 20% found once. The sample taken for sequencing was peripheral blood. These TCRs come from a woman aged 18-29 years with stable Graves' hyperthyroidism.

This clonotype was seen ten or more times. The V call is TRBV27, the J call TRBJ1-5; the D is unclear. Germline V CDR1 and CDR2: MNHEY, SMNVEV (reference sequence). Trimming pared 5 bases from V and 5 bases from J, leaving 16 bases between. The CDR3 totals 15 residues. The CDR3 DNA reads as TGTGCCAGCAGTCACGGACCCCCGAGCGATCAGCCCCAGCATTTT. It is translated as CASSHGPPSDQPQHF.

This clonotype has ten or more counts. The chain has TRBV11-2 and TRBJ1-2, with D possibly TRBD1 on 5 matching bases. V lost 4 bases and J 6 bases, leaving 15 bases between the germline ends. Looked up from germline, CDR1 is SGHAT and CDR2 is FQNNGV. The CDR3 has 14 residues. The CDR3 loop reads CASSSGRKLDGYTF. The CDR3 bases are TGTGCCAGCAGCTCGGGGCGAAAACTAGATGGCTACACCTTC.

This clonotype occurred many times. This chain connects TRBV6-1 to TRBJ1-1; the D is unclear. The V end was cut by 10 bases, the J end by 1 base, with 4 bases between. Germline V gives CDR1 MNHNS, CDR2 SASEGT. The CDR3 contains 10 residues. The CDR3 loop reads CATSNTEAFF. DNA for the CDR3: TGTGCCACCTCGAACACTGAAGCTTTCTTT.

In its sample, this clonotype was seen many times. V usage is TRBV5-6 and J usage is TRBJ1-3; D gene uncertain. The CDR3 totals 16 residues. Between the trimmed V and J ends, which lost 4 bases and 4 bases, there was a span of 18 bases. Germline CDR1 is SGHDT and CDR2 is YYEEEE. The chain's CDR3 is CASSLSGNVRGNTIYF. Here the CDR3 DNA reads TGTGCCAGCAGCCTATCCGGGAACGTTAGGGGAAACACCATATATTTT.

The table lists this clonotype with many counts. The chain links TRBV27 to TRBJ1-1, with D tentatively TRBD1 (6 bases). This CDR3 has 14 residues. V lost 3 bases and J 1 base, leaving 9 bases between the germline ends. Germline V lookup: CDR1 MNHEY, CDR2 SMNVEV (reference sequence). The CDR3, as DNA: TGTGCCAGCAGTTTCAGGGGTGCGAACACTGAAGCTTTCTTT. As protein: CASSFRGANTEAFF.

A note on this clonotype: A much larger clonotype is one base distant, so this may be a read error. The rearrangement joins TRBV18 to TRBJ1-1; D possibly corresponds to TRBD1 (5 bases). The CDR3 covers 14 residues. The V gene's germline CDR1 is KGHSH and CDR2 LQKENI. CDR3 sequence: CASSQGRRNTESFF. DNA for the CDR3: TGTGCCAGCTCACAGGGACGCCGAAACACTGAATCTTTCTTT.

The chain couples TRBV25-1 to TRBJ2-7; D assignment may be TRBD1 or TRBD2 (5 bases each). Germline CDR1 and CDR2: MGHDK and SYGVNS. The V and J ends lost 2 bases and 5 bases respectively, with 13 bases between them. The CDR3 has 14 amino acids. This CDR3 is CASSERGRADEQYF. CDR3 in DNA: TGTGCCAGCAGTGAACGGGGCCGAGCAGACGAGCAGTACTTC.

This clonotype was counted many times. The chain couples TRBV10-3 to TRBJ2-7; 8 bases are a match to TRBD1. The junction had 11 bases not matched to a gene; V was cut back by 6 bases and J by 4 bases. In germline, CDR1 is ENHRY, CDR2 SYGVKD. The CDR3 is 15 amino acids. CDR3 sequence: CAISLTRQGRYEQYF. CDR3 coding DNA: TGTGCCATCAGCCTCACCCGACAGGGGAGGTACGAGCAGTACTTC.

Turning to this clonotype: Just one base apart from a much larger clone, this may be a read error. The chain recombines TRBV20-1 with TRBJ1-5; 10 positions agree with TRBD1. This CDR3 region has 15 residues. The germline V gene encodes CDR1 DFQATT and CDR2 SNEGSKA (reference sequence). CDR3 nucleotides: TGCAGTGCCAGACAGGGGGCCGGGCAGGGTCAGCCCCAGCGTTTT. This sequence encodes CSARQGAGQGQPQRF.

This clonotype occurred many times. The chain recombines TRBV19 with TRBJ1-2; no clear D. CDR3 size: 11 residues. Per the germline V gene, CDR1 is LNHDA and CDR2 is SQIVND (reference sequence). V was shortened by 3 bases and J by 6 bases, with 5 bases between the two germline ends. CDR3 in amino acids: CASSMYNGYTF. CDR3 coding DNA: TGTGCCAGTAGTATGTACAATGGCTACACCTTC.

This clonotype was recorded many times. V usage is TRBV10-3 and J usage is TRBJ2-7; TRBD2 might be the D (6 bases). Trimming left V 6 bases short and J 7 bases short, with 22 bases between. Germline V gives CDR1 ENHRY, CDR2 SYGVKD. The CDR3 totals 15 residues. The CDR3, as DNA: TGTGCCATCAGCCCCGACTGGCGGGATTACGTAGAGCAGTACTTC. It yields the protein CAISPDWRDYVEQYF.

This clonotype was picked up many times. CDR3 sequence reads: CASSQGSPLYRERVWETQYF. In DNA, the CDR3 is TGCGCCAGCAGCCAAGGCTCCCCGTTATACAGGGAGAGGGTCTGGGAGACCCAGTACTTC. The V call is TRBV4-1, the J call TRBJ2-5, with D perhaps TRBD1 (6 bases). Germline assignment: CDR1 MGHRA and CDR2 YSYEKL. This CDR3 has 20 amino acids. V lost 1 base and J 5 bases, leaving 29 bases between the germline ends.

This clonotype was recorded many times. The CDR3 is CASSLEGTQYF. In DNA form, the CDR3 reads TGCGCCAGCAGCCTGGAGGGGACCCAGTACTTC. The chain employs TRBV5-1 and TRBJ2-5, with D possibly matching TRBD2 (6 bases). The germline V gene encodes CDR1 SGHRS and CDR2 YFSETQ. CDR3 length: 11 residues. V was cut by 4 bases and J by 7 bases, with 8 bases left in between.

This clonotype has at least ten counts. The chain employs TRBV20-1 and TRBJ1-1, with a weak D call TRBD1 (5 bases). V dropped 6 bases and J dropped 1 base, with 12 bases sitting between them. CDR1 is DFQATT, CDR2 SNEGSKA, per germline (reference sequence). The length of the CDR3 is 13 residues. The CDR3 bases are TGCAGTGCCCCGGGACGTCGGAACACTGAAGCTTTCTTT. Translated, it gives CSAPGRRNTEAFF.

Ten or more counts support this clonotype. V gene TRBV20-1 combines with J gene TRBJ1-5, with D hard to call. From germline, CDR1 is DFQATT and CDR2 SNEGSKA (reference sequence). The CDR3 contains 13 residues. The V and J ends lost 1 base and 4 bases respectively, with 8 bases between them. The CDR3 sequence is CSARAGSNQPQHF. The CDR3 nucleotides read TGCAGTGCTAGAGCCGGCAGTAATCAGCCCCAGCATTTT.

This chain uses TRBV6-1 with TRBJ2-5; 13 bases fit TRBD2. The CDR3 is 17 amino acids. Germline V lookup: CDR1 MNHNS, CDR2 SASEGT. The ends lost 6 bases at V and 1 base at J; junction bases unmatched: 8. CDR3 in DNA: TGTGCCAGCAGACAAGGGACTAGCGGGGTCATCCAAGAGACCCAGTACTTC. It specifies CASRQGTSGVIQETQYF.

CDR3 DNA: TGTGCCAGCAGCAACCGGGCAAAAGCTTTCTTT. It encodes CASSNRAKAFF. This sequence joins TRBV7-9 and TRBJ1-1, with D unclear. V was clipped by 5 bases and J by 9 bases, with 10 bases between them. This CDR3 comprises 11 residues. The germline V gene encodes CDR1 SEHNR and CDR2 FQNEAQ (reference sequence).

The chain is built from TRBV6-1 and TRBJ1-5, with no clear D. From germline, CDR1 is MNHNS and CDR2 SASEGT. CDR3 length: 13 residues. Trimming took 6 bases from V and 0 from J, leaving 6 bases between them. The CDR3 here is CASRPYSNQPQHF. The DNA for the CDR3 is TGTGCCAGCAGGCCCTATAGCAATCAGCCCCAGCATTTT.

This clonotype was detected a few times. The gene calls are TRBV7-8 and TRBJ2-5; either TRBD1 or TRBD2 may supply D (5 bases each). Germline assignment: CDR1 SGHVS and CDR2 FQNEAQ. The CDR3 spans 12 residues. The V end lost 5 bases, the J end lost 7 bases, and 11 bases lay between the germline ends. DNA for the CDR3: TGTGCCAGCAGCGGGACCCGGGGGACCCAGTACTTC. Translated, it gives CASSGTRGTQYF.

This clonotype was seen many times. V gene TRBV9 combines with J gene TRBJ2-3; D perhaps matches TRBD2 (5 bases). Germline CDR1 and CDR2: SGDLS and YYNGEE. The CDR3 contains 13 residues. V shed 4 bases and J shed 5 bases, with 11 bases lying between them. The CDR3 region is CASSRGFGDTQYF. Here the CDR3 DNA reads TGTGCCAGCAGCCGAGGGTTTGGAGATACGCAGTATTTT. The full variable domain, rest sourced from reference TRBV9 and TRBJ2-3, is DSGVTQTPKHLITATGQRVTLRCSPRSGDLSVYWYQQSLDQGLQFLIQYYNGEERAKGNILERFSAQQFPDLHSELNLSSLELGDSALYFCASSRGFGDTQYFGPGTRLTVL.

A remark on this clonotype: This CDR3 fails to terminate in the conserved phenylalanine or tryptophan, so it likely reflects a read error. This sequence joins TRBV19 and TRBJ2-2; no reliable D call. Trimming stripped 5 bases from V and 7 bases from J, with 11 bases between. Per the germline V gene, CDR1 is LNHDA and CDR2 is SQIVND (reference sequence). CDR3 size: 13 residues. For the CDR3, the DNA is TGTGCCAGTAGTGCAACATTGCACGGGGAGCTGTTTTTG. Its protein is CASSATLHGELFL.

This clonotype was counted ten times or more. V is TRBV28 and J is TRBJ2-7; D uncertain. The germline CDR1 and CDR2 sequences are MDHEN and SYDVKM. The CDR3 spans 15 residues. Trimming stripped 5 bases from V and 4 bases from J, with 18 bases between. The CDR3, as DNA: TGTGCCAGCAGTAAGACCTCTCAAATATCATACGAGCAGTACTTC. It specifies CASSKTSQISYEQYF.

In this sample, this clonotype turned up many times. The chain combines TRBV15 with TRBJ1-2, with D perhaps TRBD1 (5 bases). CDR1 and CDR2 (germline): LNHNV, YYDKDF (reference sequence). There are 13 residues in the CDR3. With 3 bases removed from V and 4 bases from J, the gap between germline ends came to 9 bases. CDR3 protein: CATSRFGGYGYTF. CDR3 nucleotides: TGTGCCACCAGCAGGTTTGGGGGCTATGGCTACACCTTC.

This clonotype was seen repeatedly, ten times or more. The genes are TRBV6-5 and TRBJ2-7, with 8 nucleotides matching TRBD1. The length of the CDR3 is 14 residues. V was clipped by 4 bases and J by 2 bases; unmatched bases: 4. Germline V gene data show CDR1 as MNHEY and CDR2 as SVGAGI. The CDR3 DNA is TGTGCCAGCAGTTTCGGACAGGGCCCCTACGAGCAGTACTTC. This encodes CASSFGQGPYEQYF.

This clonotype has a count of ten or more. This chain links TRBV12-3 or TRBV12-4 with TRBJ1-5; 10 nucleotides agree with TRBD1. The V gene end was trimmed by 5 bases and the J gene end by 2 bases; junction bases not matched to a gene: 6. The length of the CDR3 is 16 residues. CDR3 coding DNA: TGTGCCAGCAGTCCCGACAGGGGGCAAGGCAATCAGCCCCAGCATTTT. Its protein product is CASSPDRGQGNQPQHF.

The rearrangement links TRBV6-1 to TRBJ2-2; unclear D gene. The germline V gene encodes CDR1 MNHNS and CDR2 SASEGT. V was trimmed by 7 bases and J by 3 bases, leaving 9 bases between them. The CDR3 has 13 residues. In DNA, the CDR3 is TGTGCCAGCAATGCACACTACACCGGGGAGCTGTTTTTT. It is translated as CASNAHYTGELFF.

This clonotype occurred many times. CDR3 region: CASSLGEVTYEQYF. CDR3 coding DNA: TGTGCCAGCAGCTTAGGAGAAGTGACCTACGAGCAGTACTTC. The chain employs TRBV11-2 and TRBJ2-7; unclear D gene. This CDR3 spans 14 amino acids. CDR1 is SGHAT and CDR2 is FQNNGV in the germline V gene. Trimming cost V 1 base and J 2 bases, with 9 bases left between them.